This record covers a single TCR beta chain. Antigen: not known. The data belong to a study of cytomegalovirus exposure and HLA in healthy donors. This CDR3 is 16 amino acids long. Germline trimming cut 5 bases from V and 0 bases from J; bases unmatched to any gene: 9. The germline gives CDR1 SQVTM, CDR2 ANQGSEA. PCR primers comprised 60 Vbeta and 13 Jbeta primers. Sequenced by immunoSEQ multiplex PCR; TCRdb stores in-frame clones only, minus some. The table lists approximately 200,000 clones, more than 70% of them singletons. Whole-study findings and limits: Reportedly, HLA-A and HLA-B alleles of most subjects were accurately predicted from TCR beta. The CMV antigen specificity of a few CMV-associated chains was confirmed through in vitro analysis.

The chain carries TRBV29-1 and TRBJ2-1, with 8 bases matching TRBD1. This TCR was sampled from a human donor in good health. Material for sequencing was PBMCs. The CDR3 DNA follows: TGCAGCGTTACACCCGGACAGGGCGTCTCCTACAATGAGCAGTTCTTC. Protein sequence: CSVTPGQGVSYNEQFF.